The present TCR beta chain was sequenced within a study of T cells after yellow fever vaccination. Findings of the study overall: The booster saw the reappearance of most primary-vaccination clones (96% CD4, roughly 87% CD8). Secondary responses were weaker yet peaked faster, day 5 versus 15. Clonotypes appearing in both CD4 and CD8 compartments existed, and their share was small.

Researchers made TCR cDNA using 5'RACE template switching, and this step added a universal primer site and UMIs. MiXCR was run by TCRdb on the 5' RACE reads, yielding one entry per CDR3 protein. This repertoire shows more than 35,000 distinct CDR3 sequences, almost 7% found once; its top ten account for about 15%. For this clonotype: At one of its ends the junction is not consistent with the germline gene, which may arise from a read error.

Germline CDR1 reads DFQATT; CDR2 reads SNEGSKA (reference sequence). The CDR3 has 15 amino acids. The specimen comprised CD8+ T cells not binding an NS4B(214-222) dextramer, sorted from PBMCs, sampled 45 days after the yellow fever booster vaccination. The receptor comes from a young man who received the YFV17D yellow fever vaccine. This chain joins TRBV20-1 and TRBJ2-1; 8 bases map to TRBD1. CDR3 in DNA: TGCTGTGCTAGGGCAGGACAGGGCGTCCGATATGAGCAGTTCTTC. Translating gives CCARAGQGVRYEQFF.